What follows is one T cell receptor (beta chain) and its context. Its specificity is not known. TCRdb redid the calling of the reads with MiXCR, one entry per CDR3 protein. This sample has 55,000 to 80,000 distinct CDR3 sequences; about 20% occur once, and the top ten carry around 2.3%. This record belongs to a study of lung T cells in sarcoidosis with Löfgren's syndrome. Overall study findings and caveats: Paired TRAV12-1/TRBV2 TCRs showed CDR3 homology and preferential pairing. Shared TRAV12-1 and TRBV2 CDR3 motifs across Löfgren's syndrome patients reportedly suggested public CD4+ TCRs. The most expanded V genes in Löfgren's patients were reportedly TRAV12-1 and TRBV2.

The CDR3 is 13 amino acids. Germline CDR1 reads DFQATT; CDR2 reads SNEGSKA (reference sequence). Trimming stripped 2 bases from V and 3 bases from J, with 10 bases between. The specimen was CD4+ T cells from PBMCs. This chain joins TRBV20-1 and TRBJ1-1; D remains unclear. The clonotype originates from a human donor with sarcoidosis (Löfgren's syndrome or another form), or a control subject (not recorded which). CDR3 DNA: TGCAGTGCTAGACGGCCCCAGGACACTGAAGCTTTCTTT. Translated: CSARRPQDTEAFF.